This T cell receptor (beta chain) was sequenced for a study of blood T cell repertoires in COVID-19. Clones were sequenced by immunoSEQ multiplex PCR, and TCRdb holds only the in-frame ones, with some missing. This sample has 60,000 to 85,000 clones, with about 80% found just once. This CDR3 region has 18 residues. CDR1 is SGHNT and CDR2 is YENEEA in the germline V gene. Trimming cost V 0 bases and J 4 bases; bases outside gene matches: 12. Sequenced material: peripheral blood. The sequence was obtained from a man between 65 and 85 years old who had recovered from COVID-19. The V call is TRBV11-3, the J call TRBJ2-5; 9 bases match TRBD1. In DNA form, the CDR3 reads TGTGCCAGCAGCTTAGATTGGCTCCGGACAGGGGCCCCAGAGACCCAGTACTTC. Its protein product is CASSLDWLRTGAPETQYF.